This is a list of T cell receptor beta chains from one sample in a study of cytomegalovirus exposure and HLA in healthy donors. Clones were sequenced by immunoSEQ multiplex PCR, and TCRdb holds only the in-frame ones, with some missing. The sample lists 55,000 to 70,000 clones; 60% to 75% were seen once. The sequencing input was PBMCs. These receptors came from a woman in her sixties in good health and CMV-seropositive. CDR3s include the opening cysteine and the closing phenylalanine or tryptophan. The order of the fields is CDR3 DNA, CDR3 protein, V gene, D gene, CDR3 length, J gene, clone size. The D gene is left open where the match is weak. Clone size is stated in some rows and not others, as once, few, many or a class when expanded.

TGTGCCAGCAGCGTCGGGACAGACTCTATTTCACCCCTCCACTTT	CASSVGTDSISPLHF	TRBV9	TRBD1	15	TRBJ1-6	NA
TGCAGCGTTGAGTCCAGGGGGGCCTATGGCTACACCTTC	CSVESRGAYGYTF	TRBV29-1	TRBD1	13	TRBJ1-2	NA
TGTGCCAGTTGGGGGGTAGGCTCCTACAATGAGCAGTTCTTC	CASWGVGSYNEQFF	TRBV25-1	NA	14	TRBJ2-1	few
TGTGCCAGCATGCCGACAGGGGTGCGGGGAAAACTGTTTTTT	CASMPTGVRGKLFF	TRBV5-6	TRBD1	14	TRBJ1-4	NA
TGCAGCGTGGGGACAGGGCAAGGCTACACCTTC	CSVGTGQGYTF	TRBV29-1	TRBD1	11	TRBJ1-2	NA
TGTGCCTGGAGACCTAGCGGAAGCTCCTACAATGAGCAGTTCTTC	CAWRPSGSSYNEQFF	TRBV30	TRBD2	15	TRBJ2-1	NA
TGTGCCAGCAGCTGGGACAGTTACAATGAGCAGTTCTTC	CASSWDSYNEQFF	TRBV6-5	TRBD1	13	TRBJ2-1	few
TGCGCCAGCAGCCCGAACATCGCCGATACGCAGTATTTT	CASSPNIADTQYF	TRBV5-1	NA	13	TRBJ2-3	NA
TGTGCCAGCAGCCAAGTAAACAGTGCCAAAGCTTTCTTT	CASSQVNSAKAFF	TRBV14	NA	13	TRBJ1-1	once
TGTGCCAGCAGTTATGGGACAAGGGCCCAAGGCGAGACCCAGTACTTC	CASSYGTRAQGETQYF	TRBV6-5	NA	16	TRBJ2-5	NA
TGTGCCATCAGGGAGGGGGCGGAGCTCTTCCAGTTCTTC	CAIREGAELFQFF	TRBV10-3	NA	13	TRBJ2-1	NA